This entry is about one T cell receptor beta chain. Its antigen has not been determined. No quality values exist for individual bases; no much larger clone is one base distant. TCRbeta CDR3 regions were amplified from genomic DNA using the immunoSEQ Assay, a bias-controlled multiplex PCR. In the paper's pipeline: Nucleated cell counts per sample were estimated from amplification of reference gene primers within the assay. To quantify the absolute abundance of each unique TCRbeta CDR3 rearrangement, sequence reads were collapsed and filtered. For each sample, productive Simpson clonality was calculated as the square root of Simpson's diversity index across productive rearrangements. TCRdb limited this immuneACCESS table to in-frame rearrangements with V and J called. A share of clones is missing; checked studies link under half to unresolved V genes, and the rest is unexplained. That table gives V, J and clone size, and the DNA gave D and trimming. The table for this sample lists about 58,000 clones; 89% of them were counted only once. 13% to 15% of the sample belongs to the ten largest clones.

The CDR3 goes from the cysteine to the phenylalanine over 15 residues. CDR3 DNA is the only sequence kept; it has 45 bases, read in frame from the first base. V sheds 3 bases and J sheds 2 bases, leaving 13 bases between their ends. Reading the germline V gene gives CDR1 SGDLS and CDR2 YYNGEE. Collaborating institutions collected whole blood in K2EDTA tubes following their own protocols. For TCRbeta analysis, collaborators shipped samples in one of three forms: frozen whole blood, isolated PBMCs, or DNA extracted from either of those sample types. These data come from a study of blood T cell repertoires in COVID-19 (dated by TCRdb to 2018 to 2020). Describing the broader study: Samples from collaborators originated in the United States, Italy and Spain and spanned both the acute and convalescent phases of COVID-19. Subjects who had been exposed to COVID-19, were actively infected with it, or had recovered from it provided the deeply sampled blood TCRbeta repertoires that made up the dataset. The repertoires were made available in a free public database intended to serve as a resource for research on the immune response to SARS-CoV-2. Nearly every sample came with metadata listing a de-identified subject ID, COVID-19 status, age in years and sex. HLA class I and class II types, where available, came from metadata supplied by the sample provider rather than from assay-based typing. The prospective study material was composed of cDNA or gDNA derived from T cells, B-cell-depleted T cells, or PBMCs. The samples were drawn from two sources: the first 160 participants of the ongoing ImmuneRACE study, and 1,000 to 1,500 subjects contributed by 6 global collaborators.

What the authors observed across the whole study: The amount of clinical and demographic metadata varied by source and participant and was provided uncurated.

This receptor was taken from a woman aged 55-70 years with active COVID-19. The sample comprised peripheral blood. The rearranged chain carries TRBV9 and TRBJ2-3, and TRBD1 may be the D gene, going by 5 matching bases. The CDR3 is CASSEAGFYTDTQYF. The nucleotides are TGTGCCAGCAGCGAAGCAGGGTTCTACACAGATACGCAGTATTTT. Extended through the reference TRBV9 and TRBJ2-3 proteins, this CDR3 yields the full variable domain: DSGVTQTPKHLITATGQRVTLRCSPRSGDLSVYWYQQSLDQGLQFLIQYYNGEERAKGNILERFSAQQFPDLHSELNLSSLELGDSALYFCASSEAGFYTDTQYFGPGTRLTVL.